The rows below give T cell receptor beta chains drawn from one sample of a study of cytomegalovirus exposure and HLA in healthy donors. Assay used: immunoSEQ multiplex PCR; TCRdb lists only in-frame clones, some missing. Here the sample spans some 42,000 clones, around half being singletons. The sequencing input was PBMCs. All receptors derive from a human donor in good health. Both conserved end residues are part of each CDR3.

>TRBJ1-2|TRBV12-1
CASSFKGRGGDGYTF
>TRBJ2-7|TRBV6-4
CASTIELTGGRYYEQYF
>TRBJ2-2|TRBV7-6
CASSQTSGHRRNTGELFF
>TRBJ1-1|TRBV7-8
CASSLAAQANTEAFF
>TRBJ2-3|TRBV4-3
CASNPSGNADTQYF
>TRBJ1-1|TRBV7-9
CASSPKQGAGNTEAFF
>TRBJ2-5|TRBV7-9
CASSFQGSLGTQYF
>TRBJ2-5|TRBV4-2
CASSPRTSGYQETQYF
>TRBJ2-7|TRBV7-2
CASSPSGGGSYEQYF
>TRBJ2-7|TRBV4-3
CASSQDGQRGEQYF
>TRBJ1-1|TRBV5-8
CAPRSGGSGYSEAFF
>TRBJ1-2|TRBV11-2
CASSGTGVPLYYGYTF
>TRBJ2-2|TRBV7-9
CASRRSGGATGELFF
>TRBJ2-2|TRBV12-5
CASGPGQVTMNTGELFF
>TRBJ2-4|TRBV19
CASSLQGGGSQNIQYF
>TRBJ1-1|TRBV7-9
CASSLVYEAGFRAFF
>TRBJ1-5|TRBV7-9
CASSIVHGTVNQPQHF
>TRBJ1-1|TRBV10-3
CAMIPGEGTANTEAFF
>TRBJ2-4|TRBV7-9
CASSQAPGVAKNIQYF
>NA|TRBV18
CASSPRLRQYEQYF
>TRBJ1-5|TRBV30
CAWSASRNQPQHF
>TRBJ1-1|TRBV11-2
CASSLARNTEAFF
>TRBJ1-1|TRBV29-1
CSVELLGWDREYVAFF
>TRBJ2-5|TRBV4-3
CASSQQFQGGGETQYF
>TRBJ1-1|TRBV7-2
CASSLQGARTEAFF
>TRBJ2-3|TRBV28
CASSLVRYTQYF
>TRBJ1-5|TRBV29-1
CSVSAGRGNQPQHF
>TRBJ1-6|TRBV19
CASSARQGPLHF